These 3 T cell receptor beta chains were all obtained from the same sample, sequenced in a study of sequential checkpoint blockade in melanoma. The method was immunoSEQ multiplex PCR; TCRdb's version includes in-frame clones alone and lacks a portion of them. The sample consists of 10,000 to 15,000 clones, 26% of them appearing once. The treatment here: randomized to nivolumab then ipilimumab (arm A) or the reverse (arm B). Here the sequenced sample was tumor tissue (inferred from file names), taken from a patient given nivolumab and ipilimumab in sequence. The origin of the receptors is a human donor with melanoma.

This clone showed up just a few times. V gene TRBV28 combines with J gene TRBJ2-5, with 7 bases aligning to TRBD2. Looked up from germline, CDR1 is MDHEN and CDR2 is SYDVKM. Trimming cost V 1 base and J 4 bases; bases outside gene matches: 9. The CDR3 extends over 16 amino acids. Here the CDR3 reads CASSLFVAGEGETQYF. CDR3 coding DNA: TGTGCCAGCAGTTTATTTGTAGCGGGTGAGGGAGAGACCCAGTACTTC.

The sample holds one count of this clone. The genes are TRBV18 and TRBJ2-3, with 8 positions matching TRBD1. The CDR3 runs to 15 residues. Germline CDR1 KGHSH, CDR2 LQKENI. V lost 3 bases to trimming and J lost 6 bases; unmatched junction nucleotides: 8. The CDR3 protein is CASSPYGQGPDTQYF. CDR3 sequence (DNA): TGTGCCAGCTCACCTTACGGACAGGGCCCCGATACGCAGTATTTT.

The rearrangement links TRBV19 to TRBJ2-6, with TRBD2 as a possible D gene (5 bases). CDR1 is LNHDA, CDR2 SQIVND, per germline (reference sequence). CDR3 length equals 18 residues. V shed 3 bases and J shed 0 bases, with 15 bases lying between them. The CDR3 DNA is TGTGCCAGTAGTATTAAAGTAGCGACGAGCTCTGGGGCCAACGTCCTGACTTTC. This gives the protein CASSIKVATSSGANVLTF.